This T cell receptor (beta chain) was documented in a study of sequential checkpoint blockade in melanoma. Overall study: First-line arms were nivolumab then ipilimumab, or the reverse, randomized 1:1. Both treatment sequences were followed by maintenance nivolumab.

The treatment here: randomized to nivolumab then ipilimumab (arm A) or the reverse (arm B). None of the patients previously received DNA-damaging chemotherapy. Live CD3+CD8+ CD19− CD56− cells were sorted from PBMCs. The assay was immunoSEQ multiplex PCR, and TCRdb's table has in-frame clones only and misses some. The sample records 7,500 to 8,500 clones, more than 55% being singletons. J was trimmed by 2 bases and V by 5 bases; bases with no gene match: 19. The CDR3 runs to 19 residues. The V gene's germline CDR1 is SGHVS and CDR2 FQNEAQ. This clonotype was obtained from a human patient with melanoma. Some clones in this sample may be carry-over from other donors' samples. The starting material was CD8+ T cells sorted from blood (inferred from file names), obtained from a patient given nivolumab and ipilimumab in sequence. The chain is built from TRBV7-8 and TRBJ2-3, with 7 bases lining up with TRBD2. The CDR3 DNA reads as TGTGCCAGCAGCGGGGACGAGCGGGGCGACCGTCATTACACAGATACGCAGTATTTT. Protein sequence: CASSGDERGDRHYTDTQYF.